This TCR beta chain was observed in a study of shared clonotypes between healthy human individuals. Trimming pared 1 base from V and 2 bases from J, leaving 13 bases between. There are 15 residues in the CDR3. From germline, CDR1 is SGHNT and CDR2 YYREEE (reference sequence). The data were produced by immunoSEQ multiplex PCR, yet TCRdb's version contains in-frame clones alone and is incomplete. This sample has 1 million to 1.3 million clones, with approximately 80% found just once. The specimen was memory CD4+ T cells from PBMCs. This sample's subset: CD45RA-negative fraction. The receptor was derived from a man aged 18 to 35 in good health. Some clones in this sample may be carry-over from other donors' samples. The V call is TRBV5-4, the J call TRBJ2-7, with D hard to call. The CDR3 loop reads CASSLRSTPPYEQYF. DNA of the CDR3: TGTGCCAGCAGCTTGCGGTCAACCCCCCCCTACGAGCAGTACTTC.